The 27 T cell receptor beta chains presented below share a single source sample, sequenced in a study of HIV-infected patients and healthy controls. Reverse transcription used roughly 450 ng RNA and constant-region primers for alpha and beta. Using multiplexing indices, alpha and beta chain libraries were generated apart by chain-specific third strand synthesis. TCRdb re-analysed the 5' RACE reads in MiXCR, keeping a single row per CDR3 protein. The data contain 7,500 to 9,500 distinct CDR3 sequences, approximately 7.6% of them seen just once; the ten biggest clones take up about 35%. Whole blood was used without fractionation, so all unsorted peripheral T cells were included. Sequencing was performed on blood, taken before antiretroviral therapy. Every receptor here comes from an adult with HIV infection. The donor label of this sample is uncertain.

This clonotype was observed many times. The V call is TRBV4-1, the J call TRBJ2-3; D perhaps matches TRBD2 (5 bases). This CDR3 spans 13 amino acids. V was pared by 0 bases and J by 9 bases, with 10 bases between. In germline, CDR1 is MGHRA, CDR2 YSYEKL. Here the CDR3 DNA reads TGCGCCAGCAGCCAAGAGAGGGCATACACGCAGTATTTT. It is translated as CASSQERAYTQYF.

This clonotype was recorded at least ten times. V is TRBV19 and J is TRBJ1-5, with D perhaps matching TRBD1 (5 bases). V lost 6 bases and J 7 bases, leaving 16 bases between the germline ends. The CDR3 sequence is 14 residues long. Looked up from germline, CDR1 is LNHDA and CDR2 is SQIVND (reference sequence). The CDR3 region is CASSPFGGNQPQHF. The CDR3 region has the DNA TGTGCCAGTAGCCCCTTCGGGGGTAACCAGCCCCAGCATTTT. Drawing the rest from reference TRBV19 and TRBJ1-5, the complete variable domain is DGGITQSPKYLFRKEGQNVTLSCEQNLNHDAMYWYRQDPGQGLRLIYYSQIVNDFQKGDIAEGYSVSREKKESFPLTVTSAQKNPTAFYLCASSPFGGNQPQHFGDGTRLSIL.

This clonotype was seen at least ten times. This sequence joins TRBV25-1 and TRBJ1-1; a possible D gene is TRBD1 (5 bases). The V end lost 2 bases, the J end lost 11 bases, and 15 bases lay between the germline ends. The CDR3 has 13 residues. Germline lookup yields CDR1 MGHDK and CDR2 SYGVNS. The DNA for the CDR3 is TGTGCCAGCAGTGAAGACAGCGCCGGGACTGCTTTCTTT. This sequence encodes CASSEDSAGTAFF. The full variable domain, its missing parts supplied by reference TRBV25-1 and TRBJ1-1, is EADIYQTPRYLVIGTGKKITLECSQTMGHDKMYWYQQDPGMELHLIHYSYGVNSTEKGDLSSESTVSRIRTEHFPLTLESARPSHTSQYLCASSEDSAGTAFFGQGTRLTVV.

The chain uses TRBV12-3 or TRBV12-4 and TRBJ2-3, with D possibly matching TRBD1 (6 bases). The CDR3 sequence is 16 residues long. With 3 bases removed from V and 7 bases from J, the gap between germline ends came to 20 bases. CDR3 region: CASSFRGLAVYNTQYF. Written as DNA, the CDR3 is TGTGCCAGCAGTTTCAGGGGCCTAGCAGTTTACAATACGCAGTATTTT.

V and J are TRBV6-5 and TRBJ2-7; possible D gene TRBD1, 5 bases. The CDR3 is 13 residues long. CDR1 is MNHEY, CDR2 SVGAGI, per germline. The V and J ends lost 9 bases and 2 bases respectively, with 14 bases between them. As DNA, the CDR3 is TGTGCCAGTAGGGCGGCCAGGGCCTACGAGCAGTACTTC. Encoded protein: CASRAARAYEQYF.

This clonotype has ten or more counts. This chain joins TRBV7-2 and TRBJ2-5; weak D call: TRBD2 (6 bases). The CDR3 extends over 17 amino acids. Trimming pared 2 bases from V and 5 bases from J, leaving 21 bases between. Looked up from germline, CDR1 is SGHTA and CDR2 is FQGNSA. The CDR3 bases are TGTGCCAGCAGCTTAAATCCGACCGGGGGAGTGCATGAGACCCAGTACTTC. Its protein product is CASSLNPTGGVHETQYF.

This clonotype was found a few times. Since a much larger clone is just one base distant, this may be a read error. The gene calls are TRBV10-2 and TRBJ2-7, with D perhaps matching TRBD1 (5 bases). This CDR3 contains 13 residues. Germline-derived CDR1 and CDR2 are WSHSY and SAAADI. With 7 bases removed from V and 5 bases from J, the gap between germline ends came to 15 bases. The DNA for the CDR3 is TGCGCCAGCACCCAAGGGGAAGGAGACGAGCAGTACTTC. Residues: CASTQGEGDEQYF.

V gene TRBV2 combines with J gene TRBJ1-5; D gene unclear. Trimming took 7 bases from V and 0 from J, leaving 7 bases between them. This CDR3 has 13 amino acids. Germline V CDR1 and CDR2: SNHLY, FYNNEI. Written as DNA, the CDR3 is TGTGCCAGCACGGAGAATAGCAATCAGCCCCAGCATTTT. It specifies CASTENSNQPQHF.

This clonotype was counted many times. The CDR3 sequence: CASSEGHRHGKLFF. CDR3 DNA sequence: TGTGCCAGCAGTGAGGGCCACAGACATGGAAAACTGTTTTTT. The J gene is TRBJ1-4, the V gene TRBV25-1; no reliable D call. CDR3 length: 14 residues. Germline V gene data show CDR1 as MGHDK and CDR2 as SYGVNS. V lost 3 bases and J lost 10, with 15 bases in between.

In this sample, this clonotype turned up many times. V is TRBV7-8 and J is TRBJ2-1; tentatively, D is TRBD1 (6 bases). Germline V gives CDR1 SGHVS, CDR2 FQNEAQ. The V end lost 5 bases, the J end lost 5 bases, and 13 bases lay between the germline ends. The CDR3 is 14 amino acids. This chain's CDR3 is CASSRPGQNNEQFF. The DNA of the CDR3 is TGTGCCAGCAGCCGCCCAGGACAGAACAATGAGCAGTTCTTC.

In this sample, this clonotype turned up many times. The genes are TRBV30 and TRBJ2-7; D is uncertain. CDR3 length: 13 residues. V dropped 3 bases and J dropped 2 bases, with 11 bases sitting between them. Germline V CDR1 and CDR2: GTSNPN, SVGIG (reference sequence). The CDR3 DNA is TGTGCCTGGAGCATTAGCAGAACCTACGAGCAGTACTTC. Protein product: CAWSISRTYEQYF.

This clonotype was recorded a few times. The chain employs TRBV5-5 and TRBJ1-1; no firm D call. CDR1 and CDR2 from the germline V gene are SGHKS and YYEKEE (reference sequence). The CDR3 has 15 residues. V was trimmed by 1 base and J by 1 base, leaving 11 bases between them. CDR3 coding DNA: TGTGCCAGCAGCTTGTCGGGCGGTGGGAACACTGAAGCTTTCTTT. Residues: CASSLSGGGNTEAFF.

By share, this clonotype ranks as medium-sized. This chain joins TRBV19 and TRBJ1-1; no clear D. The CDR3 extends over 13 amino acids. The V end lost 5 bases, the J end lost 1 base, and 8 bases lay between the germline ends. Germline CDR1 is LNHDA and CDR2 is SQIVND (reference sequence). The CDR3 spells CASSSYTNTEAFF. Here the CDR3 DNA reads TGTGCCAGTAGTTCGTACACGAACACTGAAGCTTTCTTT.

The table lists this clonotype with many counts. The chain is built from TRBV5-1 and TRBJ2-5; D gene unclear. The CDR3 has 14 amino acids. CDR1 and CDR2 (germline): SGHRS, YFSETQ. Deletions cut 1 base from V and 0 bases from J, with 7 bases between. The CDR3 loop reads CASSLSINQETQYF. CDR3 nucleotides: TGCGCCAGCAGCTTGAGCATAAACCAAGAGACCCAGTACTTC. Full variable domain (rest looked up from reference TRBV5-1 and TRBJ2-5): KAGVTQTPRYLIKTRGQQVTLSCSPISGHRSVSWYQQTPGQGLQFLFEYFSETQRNKGNFPGRFSGRQFSNSRSEMNVSTLELGDSALYLCASSLSINQETQYFGPGTRLLVL.

V usage is TRBV5-1 and J usage is TRBJ2-1, with a tentative D call TRBD1 (6 bases). Deletions cut 3 bases from V and 8 bases from J, with 18 bases between. Germline CDR1 is SGHRS and CDR2 is YFSETQ. CDR3 length: 15 residues. In nucleotides, the CDR3 is TGCGCCAGCAGCTCGACTGATACAGGGATCGATGAGCAGTTCTTC. Translation: CASSSTDTGIDEQFF. The whole variable domain, remainder taken from reference TRBV5-1 and TRBJ2-1, is KAGVTQTPRYLIKTRGQQVTLSCSPISGHRSVSWYQQTPGQGLQFLFEYFSETQRNKGNFPGRFSGRQFSNSRSEMNVSTLELGDSALYLCASSSTDTGIDEQFFGPGTRLTVL.

This clonotype was observed many times. This rearrangement joins TRBV25-1 to TRBJ2-5; no reliable D call. Germline CDR1 MGHDK, CDR2 SYGVNS. The CDR3 length is 11 residues. The V end lost 8 bases, the J end lost 6 bases, and 10 bases lay between the germline ends. For the CDR3, the DNA is TGTGCCAGCTCGAGCGCGAAGACCCAGTACTTC. Translated, it gives CASSSAKTQYF.

The V and J genes are TRBV5-1 and TRBJ2-2; D not resolved. Germline V CDR1 and CDR2: SGHRS, YFSETQ. V gave up 4 bases and J gave up 0 bases, with 7 bases separating them. This CDR3 is built from 14 residues. This chain's CDR3 is CASSPTANTGELFF. CDR3 coding DNA: TGCGCCAGCAGCCCAACAGCGAACACCGGGGAGCTGTTTTTT.

This clonotype was counted ten times or more. This chain links TRBV7-9 with TRBJ2-3; TRBD2 might be the D (6 bases). Trimming cost V 0 bases and J 0 bases, with 10 bases left between them. This CDR3 has 16 residues. CDR1 and CDR2 (germline): SEHNR, FQNEAQ (reference sequence). CDR3 nucleotides: TGTGCCAGCAGCTTAGCGGTGGGAGGAAGCACAGATACGCAGTATTTT. The encoded protein is CASSLAVGGSTDTQYF.

This clonotype turned up a few times. CDR3 residues: CASSSVNRDGNNYGYTF. In DNA, the CDR3 is TGTGCCAGCAGCTCCGTGAACCGGGACGGCAATAACTATGGCTACACCTTC. The rearrangement joins TRBV5-4 to TRBJ1-2; D might be TRBD1 (5 bases). The CDR3 has 17 amino acids. Germline CDR1 and CDR2: SGHNT and YYREEE (reference sequence). With 3 bases removed from V and 1 base from J, the gap between germline ends came to 19 bases.

This clonotype was counted ten times or more. The chain has TRBV28 and TRBJ2-3; 9 bases are a match to TRBD1. The J segment lost 3 bases and the V segment lost 6 bases, leaving 7 bases of the junction unmatched. The CDR3 extends over 15 amino acids. The germline V gene encodes CDR1 MDHEN and CDR2 SYDVKM. For the CDR3, the DNA is TGTGCCAGCAGCCGGGACAGGGTTGAAACAGATACGCAGTATTTT. Translated: CASSRDRVETDTQYF.

V is TRBV7-9 and J is TRBJ1-1; D is unclear. Germline CDR1 reads SEHNR; CDR2 reads FQNEAQ (reference sequence). The length of the CDR3 is 11 residues. V was clipped by 2 bases and J by 4 bases, with 2 bases between them. CDR3 DNA sequence: TGTGCCAGCAGCTTATTCACTGAAGCTTTCTTT. Translated: CASSLFTEAFF.

This clonotype was counted ten times or more. The V call is TRBV2, the J call TRBJ2-7; D possibly matches TRBD1 or TRBD2 (5 bases each). The CDR3 sequence is 14 residues long. Germline lookup yields CDR1 SNHLY and CDR2 FYNNEI. V lost 5 bases and J 2 bases, leaving 13 bases between the germline ends. The CDR3: CASSPSGTPYEQYF. In nucleotides, the CDR3 is TGTGCCAGCAGTCCCTCAGGGACCCCCTACGAGCAGTACTTC.

This clonotype was seen repeatedly, ten times or more. The V call is TRBV3-1, the J call TRBJ1-1, with D possibly TRBD1 on 6 matching bases. The germline V and J ends were trimmed by 6 bases and 1 base, with 15 bases remaining between them. The CDR3 is 15 amino acids. Germline CDR1 reads LGHDT; CDR2 reads YNNKEL (reference sequence). The CDR3 protein is CASRVDLGGNTEAFF. CDR3 sequence (DNA): TGTGCCAGCAGGGTCGATTTAGGGGGGAACACTGAAGCTTTCTTT.

V gene TRBV20-1 combines with J gene TRBJ1-6; 8 nucleotides agree with TRBD1. V shed 4 bases and J 7 bases; nucleotides not matched to a gene: 9. CDR3 length: 15 amino acids. The germline CDR1 and CDR2 sequences are DFQATT and SNEGSKA (reference sequence). The CDR3 loop reads CSAIPAGGRNSPLHF. The CDR3 coding sequence is TGCAGTGCTATTCCAGCAGGGGGCCGGAATTCACCCCTCCACTTT.

This clonotype was detected ten times or more. The rearrangement uses TRBV18 and TRBJ1-1; 8 bases are a match to TRBD1. Losses at the gene ends were 3 bases for V and 4 bases for J; bases not matched to a gene: 10. Germline CDR1 and CDR2: KGHSH and LQKENI. This CDR3 contains 16 residues. The CDR3 nucleotides read TGTGCCAGCTCACCCCCGGTCGGACAGGGCTTCACTGAAGCTTTCTTT. Protein: CASSPPVGQGFTEAFF.

This rearrangement joins TRBV3-1 to TRBJ1-1; D is perhaps TRBD1 (5 bases). Trimming took off 3 bases at V and 6 bases at J, with 14 bases between the two ends. The germline CDR1 and CDR2 sequences are LGHDT and YNNKEL (reference sequence). CDR3 length equals 14 residues. The DNA for the CDR3 is TGTGCCAGCAGCCAGGGCGCCCGGGGCGCTGAAGCTTTCTTT. As protein: CASSQGARGAEAFF.

This clonotype qualifies as medium-sized. For the CDR3, the DNA is TGTGCCAGCAGCCCGGGACAGGGGGCGCATAGTGAAGCTTTCTTT. Protein sequence: CASSPGQGAHSEAFF. The chain combines TRBV11-2 with TRBJ1-1; 12 bases match TRBD1. V gave up 5 bases and J gave up 7 bases; unmatched junction bases: 8. Germline CDR1 reads SGHAT; CDR2 reads FQNNGV. This CDR3 has 15 residues.